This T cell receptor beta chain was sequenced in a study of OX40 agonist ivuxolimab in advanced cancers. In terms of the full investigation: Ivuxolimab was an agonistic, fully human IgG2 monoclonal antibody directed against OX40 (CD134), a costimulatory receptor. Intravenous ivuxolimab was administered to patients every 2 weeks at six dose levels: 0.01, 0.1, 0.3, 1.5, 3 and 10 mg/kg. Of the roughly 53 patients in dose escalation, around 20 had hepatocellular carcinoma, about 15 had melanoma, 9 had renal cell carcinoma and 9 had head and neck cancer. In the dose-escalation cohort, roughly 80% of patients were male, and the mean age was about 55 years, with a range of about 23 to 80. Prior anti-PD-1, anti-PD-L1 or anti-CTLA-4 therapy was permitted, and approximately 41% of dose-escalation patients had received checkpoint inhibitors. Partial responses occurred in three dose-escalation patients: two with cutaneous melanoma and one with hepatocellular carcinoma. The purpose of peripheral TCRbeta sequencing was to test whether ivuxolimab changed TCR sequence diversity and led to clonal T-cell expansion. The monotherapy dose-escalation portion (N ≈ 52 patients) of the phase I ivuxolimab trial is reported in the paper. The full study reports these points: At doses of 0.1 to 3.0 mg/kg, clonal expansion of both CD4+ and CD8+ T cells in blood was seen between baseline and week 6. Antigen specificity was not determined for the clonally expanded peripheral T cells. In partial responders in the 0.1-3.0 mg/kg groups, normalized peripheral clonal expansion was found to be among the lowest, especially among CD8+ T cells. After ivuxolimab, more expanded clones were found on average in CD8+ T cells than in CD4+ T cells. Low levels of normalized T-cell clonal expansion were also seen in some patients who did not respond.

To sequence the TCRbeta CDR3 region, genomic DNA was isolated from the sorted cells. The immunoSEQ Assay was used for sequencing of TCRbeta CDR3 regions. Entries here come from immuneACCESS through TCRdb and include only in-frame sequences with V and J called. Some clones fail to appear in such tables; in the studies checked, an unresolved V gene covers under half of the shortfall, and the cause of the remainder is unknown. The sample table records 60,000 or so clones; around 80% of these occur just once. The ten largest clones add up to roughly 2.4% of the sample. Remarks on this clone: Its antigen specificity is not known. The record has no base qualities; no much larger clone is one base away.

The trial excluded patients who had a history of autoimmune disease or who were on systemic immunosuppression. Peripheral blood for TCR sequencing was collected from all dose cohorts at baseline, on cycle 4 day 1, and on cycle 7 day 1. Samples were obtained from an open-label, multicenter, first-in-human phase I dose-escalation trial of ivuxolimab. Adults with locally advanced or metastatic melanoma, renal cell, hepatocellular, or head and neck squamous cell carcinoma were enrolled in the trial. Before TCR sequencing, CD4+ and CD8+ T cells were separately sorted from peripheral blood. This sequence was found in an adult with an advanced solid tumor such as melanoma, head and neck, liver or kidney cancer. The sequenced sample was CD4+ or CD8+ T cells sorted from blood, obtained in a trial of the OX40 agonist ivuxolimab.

The encoded CDR3 is CASSPSDTTGNTIYF. The DNA is TGCGCCAGCAGCCCTTCGGACACAACTGGAAACACCATATATTTT. The V gene is TRBV4-1 and the J gene is TRBJ1-3; TRBD1 is possibly the D segment (5 matching bases). CDR1 and CDR2 are drawn from the germline V gene: MGHRA, YSYEKL. The CDR3, from cysteine to phenylalanine, totals 15 residues. Only CDR3 DNA remains: 45 bases, in frame from the first base. Between the V and J ends, shortened by 4 bases and 2 bases respectively, the junction contains 12 bases.